A single TCR beta chain is shown here with its context. Its antigen is not identified. This CDR3 has 12 residues. Germline-derived CDR1 and CDR2 are MDHEN and SYDVKM. The germline V and J ends were trimmed by 4 bases and 7 bases, with 9 bases remaining between them. These data belong to a study of Ad26.COV2.S vaccination and SARS-CoV-2 variants. Overall study findings and caveats: Vaccine recipients posted higher spike-specific TCR breadth than their placebo counterparts.

Here immunoSEQ multiplex PCR was the method, and the copy in TCRdb shows in-frame clones only, minus some. The data contain some 250,000 clones, 70% to 90% of them singletons. Regarding treatment: roughly 19 received Ad26.COV2.S at low or high dose, single or two shots; a few received placebo; per-sample allocation not given. Repertoires come from day 63 after the first vaccine or placebo injection. The genes are TRBV28 and TRBJ2-3; D unresolved. This specimen was peripheral blood, taken in a trial of Ad26.COV2.S vaccine versus placebo. The sequence was collected from a person between 18 and 65 years old who received the Ad26.COV2.S COVID-19 vaccine or a placebo. CDR3 sequence: CASSSQINTQYF. In nucleotides, the CDR3 is TGTGCCAGCAGTTCTCAGATCAATACGCAGTATTTT.